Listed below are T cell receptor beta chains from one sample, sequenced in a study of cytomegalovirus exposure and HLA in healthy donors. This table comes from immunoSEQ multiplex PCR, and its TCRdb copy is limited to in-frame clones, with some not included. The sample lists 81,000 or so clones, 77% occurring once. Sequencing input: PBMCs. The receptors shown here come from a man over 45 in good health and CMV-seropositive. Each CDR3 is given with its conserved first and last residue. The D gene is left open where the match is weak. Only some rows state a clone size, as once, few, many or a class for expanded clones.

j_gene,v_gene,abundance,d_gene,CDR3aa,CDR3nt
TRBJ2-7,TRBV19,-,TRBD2,CASSITSGDYEQYF,TGTGCCAGTAGTATTACTAGCGGAGACTACGAGCAGTACTTC
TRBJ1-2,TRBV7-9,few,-,CSSSLAGAAYGYTF,TGTTCCAGCAGCTTAGCGGGAGCAGCCTATGGCTACACCTTC
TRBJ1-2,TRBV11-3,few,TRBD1,CASSSGQLGYTF,TGTGCCAGCAGTTCGGGACAGCTTGGCTACACCTTC
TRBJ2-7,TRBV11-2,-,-,CASSLGSGYEQYF,TGTGCCAGCAGCTTAGGTTCCGGGTACGAGCAGTACTTC
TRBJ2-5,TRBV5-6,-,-,CASSFSGLETQYF,TGTGCCAGCAGCTTTTCAGGGCTAGAGACCCAGTACTTC
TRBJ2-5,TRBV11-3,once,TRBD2,CASSLASGRQETQYF,TGTGCCAGCAGCCTCGCTAGCGGGAGACAAGAGACCCAGTACTTC
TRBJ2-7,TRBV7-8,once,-,CASSFAASYEQYF,TGTGCCAGCAGCTTTGCGGCGTCGTACGAGCAGTACTTC
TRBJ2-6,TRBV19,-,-,CASQGFLGANVLTF,TGTGCCAGCCAGGGGTTCTTAGGGGCCAACGTCCTGACTTTC
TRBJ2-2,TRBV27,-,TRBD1,CASRVWMGDSANTGELFF,TGTGCCAGCAGAGTTTGGATGGGGGACAGCGCGAACACCGGGGAGCTGTTTTTT
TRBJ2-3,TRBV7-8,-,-,CASSHREPNTDTQYF,TGTGCCAGCAGTCACCGGGAGCCCAACACAGATACGCAGTATTTT
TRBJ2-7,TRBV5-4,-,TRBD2,CASSPGLAPLYEQYF,TGTGCCAGCAGTCCGGGACTAGCGCCCCTCTACGAGCAGTACTTC
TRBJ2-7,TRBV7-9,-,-,CASRLNVGEGYEQYF,TGTGCCAGCAGATTAAATGTGGGAGAGGGCTACGAGCAGTACTTC
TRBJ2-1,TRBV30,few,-,CACSSLPGSYNEQFF,TGTGCCTGTTCATCCTTACCGGGCTCCTACAATGAGCAGTTCTTC
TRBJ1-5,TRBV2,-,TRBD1,CASEPTGGGQPQHF,TGTGCCAGCGAACCGACAGGGGGAGGTCAGCCCCAGCATTTT
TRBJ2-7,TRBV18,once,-,CASSPPTNPYEQYF,TGTGCCAGCTCACCACCAACAAATCCCTACGAGCAGTACTTC
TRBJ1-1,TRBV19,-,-,CASSIVRGYEAFF,TGTGCCAGTAGTATAGTAAGGGGTTATGAAGCTTTCTTT